This T cell receptor beta chain was sequenced during a study of cytomegalovirus exposure and HLA in healthy donors. The length of the CDR3 is 16 residues. The V gene's germline CDR1 is WNHNN and CDR2 SYGVQD (reference sequence). Trimming took off 0 bases at V and 0 bases at J, with 9 bases between the two ends. PCR primers comprised 60 Vbeta and 13 Jbeta primers. Repertoires were generated with immunoSEQ multiplex PCR, while TCRdb's copy carries only in-frame clones and drops some. Of around 150,000 clones in the sample, roughly three quarters were seen once. Sequenced sample: PBMCs. The receptor's source is a man younger than 45 in good health and CMV-seronegative. The J gene is TRBJ2-1, the V gene TRBV10-1; maybe TRBD2 (5 bases). The CDR3 DNA is TGCGCCAGCAGTGAGTCTAGCGCGTCCTCCTACAATGAGCAGTTCTTC. This encodes CASSESSASSYNEQFF.